These T cell receptor beta chains were read from a single sample in a study of control samples from healthy donors and cancer patients. Clones were sequenced by immunoSEQ multiplex PCR, and TCRdb holds only the in-frame ones, with some missing. The sample consists of 160,000 or so clones, roughly 95% of them appearing once. The sequencing sample was made of blood. These receptors were obtained from a woman aged 30 to 39 in good health. CDR3s include the opening cysteine and the closing phenylalanine or tryptophan. The D gene is left open where the match is weak. The size field is filled for only some rows; it gives once, few, many or a size class.

d_gene	v_gene	abundance	j_gene	CDR3aa	CDR3nt
TRBD2	TRBV10-3	.	TRBJ2-3	CAISEGLAGHRTDTQYF	TGTGCCATCAGCGAGGGGCTAGCGGGACATCGGACAGATACGCAGTATTTT
TRBD2	TRBV6-6	once	TRBJ2-5	CASTLAGNQETQYF	TGTGCCAGCACGCTAGCGGGCAACCAAGAGACCCAGTACTTC
TRBD1	TRBV5-1	.	TRBJ2-3	CASSSGTGVDTQYF	TGCGCCAGCAGCTCCGGGACAGGGGTAGATACGCAGTATTTT
.	TRBV2	.	TRBJ2-7	CASSDNASEQYF	TGTGCCAGCAGTGATAACGCGTCCGAGCAGTACTTC
.	TRBV12-3/TRBV12-4	once	TRBJ2-5	CASSQYGQETQYF	TGTGCCAGCAGCCAGTATGGCCAAGAGACCCAGTACTTC
TRBD1	TRBV7-2	.	TRBJ2-1	CASSLRGQGNEQFF	TGTGCCAGCAGCTTGCGAGGACAGGGCAATGAGCAGTTCTTC
TRBD1	TRBV4-2	.	TRBJ1-1	CASSQQLNRGTFMNTEAFF	TGTGCCAGCAGCCAACAACTTAACAGGGGAACTTTCATGAACACTGAAGCTTTCTTT
.	TRBV18	once	TRBJ1-5	CASSPQGGGGQPQHF	TGTGCCAGCTCACCCCAGGGTGGGGGAGGCCAGCCCCAGCATTTT
.	TRBV28	.	TRBJ2-2	CASSESGDGELFF	TGTGCCAGCAGTGAATCAGGGGATGGGGAGCTGTTTTTT
.	TRBV6-6	.	TRBJ1-1	CASSSPGTATEAFF	TGTGCCAGCAGTTCCCCAGGGACGGCGACTGAAGCTTTCTTT
.	TRBV7-3	.	TRBJ2-2	CASSRSTGELFF	TGTGCCAGCAGCCGGAGTACCGGGGAGCTGTTTTTT
.	TRBV28	.	TRBJ1-1	CASSGVAEAFF	TGTGCCAGCAGTGGGGTGGCTGAAGCTTTCTTT
.	TRBV7-8	.	TRBJ1-4	CASSLMDEKLFF	TGTGCCAGCAGCTTAATGGATGAAAAACTGTTTTTT
.	TRBV30	few	TRBJ1-2	CAWSWGSGYTF	TGTGCCTGGAGTTGGGGTTCTGGCTACACCTTC
.	TRBV2	.	TRBJ1-1	CASSEVRGRGNTEAFF	TGTGCCAGCAGTGAAGTGCGGGGGCGGGGGAACACTGAAGCTTTCTTT
.	TRBV6-5	.	TRBJ2-7	CASRGTASNEQYF	TGTGCCAGCCGCGGGACAGCGAGTAACGAGCAGTACTTC
TRBD1	TRBV5-4	.	TRBJ1-3	CASSSRTGRTGNTIYF	TGTGCCAGCAGCTCCCGGACAGGGAGAACTGGAAACACCATATATTTT
.	TRBV5-4	.	TRBJ2-3	CASSLDVMGGYTDTQYF	TGTGCCAGCAGCTTGGATGTTATGGGAGGATACACAGATACGCAGTATTTT
.	TRBV7-9	.	TRBJ1-1	CASSAEWAGNTEAFF	TGTGCCAGCAGCGCCGAGTGGGCGGGGAACACTGAAGCTTTCTTT
.	TRBV14	once	TRBJ2-2	CASSPLDSNTGELFF	TGTGCCAGCAGCCCTCTGGACAGTAACACCGGGGAGCTGTTTTTT
TRBD2	TRBV10-3	.	TRBJ2-2	CATSGLALTGELFF	TGTGCCACCTCAGGACTAGCGCTGACCGGGGAGCTGTTTTTT
.	TRBV6-1	.	TRBJ1-1	CASSESRQTLMNTEAFF	TGTGCCAGCAGTGAATCACGACAGACCCTAATGAACACTGAAGCTTTCTTT
.	TRBV7-8	.	TRBJ1-4	CASSPDGGFNEKLFF	TGTGCCAGCAGCCCAGATGGGGGTTTTAATGAAAAACTGTTTTTT
.	TRBV11-2	.	TRBJ1-2	CASRLRGGHGYTF	TGTGCCAGCAGACTCCGGGGGGGTCATGGCTACACCTTC
.	TRBV7-2	once	TRBJ2-5	CASSLGRGETQYF	TGTGCCAGCAGCTTAGGCCGGGGAGAGACCCAGTACTTC
.	TRBV6-2/TRBV6-3	.	TRBJ2-4	CASSKDGAKNIQYF	TGTGCCAGCAGCAAAGACGGAGCCAAAAACATTCAGTACTTC
TRBD1	TRBV19	.	TRBJ2-7	CASSHGQAGSYEQYF	TGTGCCAGTAGTCATGGACAGGCGGGCTCCTACGAGCAGTACTTC
TRBD2	TRBV7-9	.	TRBJ2-7	CASSPGTSGGSYEQYF	TGTGCCAGCAGCCCAGGGACTAGCGGGGGCTCCTACGAGCAGTACTTC
.	TRBV9	once	TRBJ2-2	CASSVEASVANTGELFF	TGTGCCAGCAGCGTAGAGGCTAGCGTCGCGAACACCGGGGAGCTGTTTTTT
.	TRBV7-9	.	TRBJ1-2	CASSDGQLDDGYTF	TGTGCCAGCAGCGACGGACAGCTTGACGATGGCTACACCTTC
TRBD1	TRBV28	.	TRBJ2-5	CASSFTDRGDQETQYF	TGTGCCAGCAGTTTTACGGACAGGGGGGACCAAGAGACCCAGTACTTC
TRBD2	TRBV29-1	.	TRBJ2-7	CSVGLAGGPYEQYF	TGCAGCGTTGGACTAGCGGGAGGGCCCTACGAGCAGTACTTC
.	TRBV18	.	TRBJ1-1	CASSTMNTEAFF	TGTGCCAGCTCAACTATGAACACTGAAGCTTTCTTT
.	TRBV7-2	.	TRBJ2-4	CASSPYRDTGLKNIQYF	TGTGCCAGCAGCCCCTACCGGGACACAGGGCTTAAAAACATTCAGTACTTC
.	TRBV24-1	few	TRBJ1-2	CATSEQNYGYTF	TGTGCCACCAGTGAACAGAACTATGGCTACACCTTC
TRBD2	TRBV5-8	.	TRBJ2-1	CASSLRSWTSSYNEQFF	TGTGCCAGCAGCTTGAGGAGCTGGACTAGCTCCTACAATGAGCAGTTCTTC
.	TRBV16	.	TRBJ1-2	CASSRRTEYGYTF	TGTGCCAGCAGCCGCCGGACGGAGTATGGCTACACCTTC
.	TRBV2	.	TRBJ1-4	CASKSRTVDEKLFF	TGTGCCAGCAAGTCCAGGACAGTCGATGAAAAACTGTTTTTT
.	TRBV12-1	.	TRBJ2-2	CASSMEGENTGELFF	TGTGCCAGCAGCATGGAAGGGGAAAACACCGGGGAGCTGTTTTTT
.	TRBV5-1	.	TRBJ2-2	CASSFLTGALNTGELFF	TGCGCCAGCAGCTTTCTGACAGGAGCCCTCAACACCGGGGAGCTGTTTTTT
.	TRBV19	.	TRBJ1-1	CASSIDPTRTEAFF	TGTGCCAGTAGTATAGACCCCACGCGGACTGAAGCTTTCTTT
.	TRBV28	.	TRBJ2-7	CASSSLGSSYEQYF	TGTGCCAGCAGTTCTCTGGGGAGCTCCTACGAGCAGTACTTC
.	TRBV7-6	.	TRBJ1-6	CASSLRVRGQNSPLHF	TGTGCCAGCAGCTTAAGAGTTAGGGGACAAAATTCACCCCTCCACTTT
TRBD1	TRBV27	.	TRBJ2-7	CASRTGGAFYEQYF	TGTGCCAGCAGAACAGGGGGCGCGTTTTACGAGCAGTACTTC
TRBD2	TRBV7-9	.	TRBJ2-7	CASGSSGETYEQYF	TGTGCCAGCGGAAGTAGCGGGGAAACCTACGAGCAGTACTTC